Listed below are T cell receptor beta chains from one sample, sequenced in a study of radiotherapy plus CTLA-4 blockade in lung cancer. Clones were sequenced by immunoSEQ multiplex PCR, and TCRdb holds only the in-frame ones, with some missing. The repertoire holds about 85,000 clones, approximately 84% seen once, with more than 2% in the top ten. The sequencing here drew on peripheral blood, taken from a patient treated with radiotherapy plus ipilimumab. These receptors originate from a human donor with non-small cell lung cancer who had a partial response to radiotherapy plus ipilimumab. Each CDR3 is given with its conserved first and last residue. D genes are given only for firm matches. Part of the rows lack a size; the others show once, few, many or a class for expanded clones.

TRBV4-3,TRBJ2-1,16,-,TRBD2,CASSQENSGTYNEQFF,TGCGCCAGCAGCCAAGAAAATAGCGGGACCTACAATGAGCAGTTCTTC
TRBV5-1,TRBJ1-1,17,-,TRBD1,CASSLARDSFTDTEAFF,TGCGCCAGCAGCTTGGCACGGGACAGCTTCACGGACACTGAAGCTTTCTTT
TRBV5-1,TRBJ2-7,15,-,-,CASSLGSASSYEQYF,TGCGCCAGCAGCTTGGGTAGCGCTAGCTCCTACGAGCAGTACTTC
TRBV7-8,TRBJ1-2,14,-,-,CASSLLGRNYGYTF,TGTGCCAGCAGCTTATTGGGCAGAAACTATGGCTACACCTTC
TRBV21-1,TRBJ1-5,15,-,-,CARPGQVQHNQPQHF,TGTGCCAGACCGGGACAGGTACAACACAATCAGCCCCAGCATTTT
TRBV19,TRBJ1-1,14,-,-,CASSTTTANTEAFF,TGTGCCAGTAGTACGACGACTGCGAACACTGAAGCTTTCTTT
TRBV6-5,TRBJ1-4,14,-,TRBD1,CASSQDRGSEKLFF,TGTGCCAGCAGTCAGGACAGGGGAAGTGAAAAACTGTTTTTT
TRBV5-1,TRBJ2-3,15,-,TRBD1,CASSLNRGGTDTQYF,TGCGCCAGCAGCTTGAACAGGGGGGGCACAGATACGCAGTATTTT
TRBV28,TRBJ2-3,13,once,-,CATNRGGADTQYF,TGTGCCACTAACAGGGGGGGCGCAGATACGCAGTATTTT
TRBV5-6,TRBJ1-5,15,-,TRBD1,CASSLGQGSGQPQHF,TGTGCCAGCAGCTTGGGACAGGGCTCGGGTCAGCCCCAGCATTTT
TRBV6-6,TRBJ1-2,15,-,-,CASSSSSREAGGYTF,TGTGCCAGCAGTTCCTCATCACGGGAGGCGGGGGGCTACACCTTC
TRBV4-1,TRBJ2-1,20,-,TRBD2,CASSQAGLAGPLTNYNEQFF,TGCGCCAGCAGCCAGGCCGGACTAGCGGGACCACTCACAAACTACAATGAGCAGTTCTTC
TRBV2,TRBJ1-5,14,-,TRBD1,CASSEDRGNQPQHF,TGTGCCAGCAGCGAGGACAGGGGGAATCAGCCCCAGCATTTT
TRBV19,TRBJ1-1,15,-,-,CASSPKAGRGPEAFF,TGTGCCAGTAGTCCTAAGGCAGGGCGGGGCCCTGAAGCTTTCTTT
TRBV5-3,TRBJ2-1,15,-,-,CARSLQDYGNNEQFF,TGTGCCAGAAGCTTGCAGGACTACGGTAACAATGAGCAGTTCTTC
TRBV7-2,TRBJ1-1,14,-,TRBD1,CASSPTTGRMKAFF,TGTGCCAGCAGCCCCACGACAGGGCGGATGAAAGCTTTCTTT
TRBV5-1,TRBJ2-5,14,-,TRBD1,CASSLRQGQETQYF,TGCGCCAGCAGCTTGAGACAGGGACAAGAGACCCAGTACTTC